This T cell receptor (beta chain) emerged from a study of CD8+ T cells in alopecia areata. Treatment given: oral pan-JAK inhibitor, 5-10 mg twice daily. Separation by sorting yielded CD4+ and CD8+ T cells from PBMCs. As the sequencing template, cDNA was produced by extracting RNA and reverse transcribing it. Produced via immunoSEQ multiplex PCR; TCRdb's table is partial and in-frame only. The sample holds about 64,000 clones, just over 45% seen once. CDR1 SQVTM and CDR2 ANQGSEA come from the germline V gene. Trimming left V 7 bases short and J 9 bases short, with 13 bases between. The CDR3 length is 11 residues. General observations from the study: Uncertainty about whether baseline CD8+ expansion is linked to response remains, with one nonresponder. A large proportion of expanded lesional clones were detected persisting in scalp and blood during tofacitinib.

On this clone: Antigen specificity is unknown.

The material was CD8+ T cells sorted from blood, obtained at approximately week 36, from a patient treated with tofacitinib. This chain connects TRBV29-1 to TRBJ2-1; unclear D gene. The origin of this receptor is a human donor with alopecia areata. CDR3 sequence: CSAQEPSEQFF. The CDR3 DNA sequence: TGCAGCGCTCAGGAGCCTAGTGAGCAGTTCTTC.